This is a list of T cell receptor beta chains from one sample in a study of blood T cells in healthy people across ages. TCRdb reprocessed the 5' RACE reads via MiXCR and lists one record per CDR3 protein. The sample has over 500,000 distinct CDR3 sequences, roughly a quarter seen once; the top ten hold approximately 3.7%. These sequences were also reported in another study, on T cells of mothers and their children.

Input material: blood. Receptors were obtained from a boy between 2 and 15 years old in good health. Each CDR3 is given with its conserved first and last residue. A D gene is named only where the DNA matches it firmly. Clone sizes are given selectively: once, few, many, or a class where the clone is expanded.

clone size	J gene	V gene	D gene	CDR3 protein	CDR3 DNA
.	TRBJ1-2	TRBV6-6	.	CASSYLTENYGYTF	TGTGCCAGCAGTTACTTAACAGAAAACTATGGCTACACCTTC
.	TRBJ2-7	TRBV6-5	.	CASSSPGTADSEQYF	TGTGCCAGCAGTTCCCCCGGGACGGCTGATTCCGAGCAGTACTTC
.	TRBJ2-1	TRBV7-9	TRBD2	CASSSGLAGVARNEQFF	TGTGCCAGCAGCTCCGGACTAGCGGGAGTGGCTAGGAATGAGCAGTTCTTC
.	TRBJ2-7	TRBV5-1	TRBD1	CASSPQGQVTSYEQYF	TGCGCCAGCAGCCCCCAGGGACAGGTGACCTCCTACGAGCAGTACTTC
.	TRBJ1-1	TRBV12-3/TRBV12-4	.	CASSLSQKNTEAFF	TGTGCCAGCAGTTTGTCTCAGAAGAACACTGAAGCTTTCTTT
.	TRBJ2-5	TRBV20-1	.	CSVVPVGARVLETQYF	TGCAGTGTTGTACCGGTGGGGGCGCGGGTGCTAGAGACCCAGTACTTC
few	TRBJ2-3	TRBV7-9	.	CASRSTVFTDTQYF	TGTGCCAGCAGATCGACAGTATTCACAGATACGCAGTATTTT
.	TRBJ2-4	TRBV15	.	CATSREGGGLAKNIQYF	TGTGCCACCAGCAGAGAGGGCGGCGGGCTAGCCAAAAACATTCAGTACTTC
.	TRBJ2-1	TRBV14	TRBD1	CASSMGQLRAEQFF	TGTGCCAGCAGCATGGGACAGCTCAGGGCTGAGCAGTTCTTC
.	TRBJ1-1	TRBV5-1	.	CASSQVLFARERVHTEAFF	TGCGCCAGCAGCCAAGTACTCTTCGCCAGGGAGCGTGTGCACACTGAAGCTTTCTTT
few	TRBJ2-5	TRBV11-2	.	CASSLGWETQYF	TGTGCCAGCAGCTTAGGTTGGGAGACCCAGTACTTC
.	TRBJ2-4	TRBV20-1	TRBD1	CSAVGLWDRGAKNIQYF	TGCAGTGCTGTAGGCTTGTGGGACAGAGGAGCCAAAAACATTCAGTACTTC
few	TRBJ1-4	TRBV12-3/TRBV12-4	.	CASKRRGAGEKLFF	TGTGCCAGCAAGCGACGGGGGGCCGGCGAAAAACTGTTTTTT
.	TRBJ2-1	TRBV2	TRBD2	CASTLLAVLNNEQFF	TGTGCCAGCACCCTTCTAGCGGTACTTAACAATGAGCAGTTCTTC
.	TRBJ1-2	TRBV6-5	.	CASSYQGPGDGYGYTF	TGTGCCAGCAGTTACCAGGGTCCGGGGGACGGCTATGGCTACACCTTC
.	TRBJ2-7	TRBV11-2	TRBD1	CASSFTTGEEQYF	TGTGCCAGCAGCTTCACCACAGGGGAGGAGCAGTACTTC
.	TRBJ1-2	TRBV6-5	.	CASSYSGRGNYGYTF	TGTGCCAGCAGTTACTCTGGGAGGGGAAACTATGGCTACACCTTC
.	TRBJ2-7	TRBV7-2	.	CASSSARGYEQYF	TGTGCCAGCAGCTCCGCTAGGGGCTACGAGCAGTACTTC
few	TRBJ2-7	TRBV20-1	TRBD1	CSARDEQGASLYYEQYF	TGCAGTGCTAGAGATGAACAGGGGGCGTCCCTCTACTACGAGCAGTACTTC
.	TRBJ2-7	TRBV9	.	CASSPLGGAHEQYF	TGTGCCAGCAGCCCCCTGGGAGGAGCCCACGAGCAGTACTTC
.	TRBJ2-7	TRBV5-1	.	CASSLLAGTSAYEQYF	TGCGCCAGCAGCTTACTCGCCGGGACATCTGCCTACGAGCAGTACTTC
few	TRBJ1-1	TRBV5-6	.	CASSLGLASTEAFF	TGTGCCAGCAGCTTGGGGTTAGCGTCCACTGAAGCTTTCTTT
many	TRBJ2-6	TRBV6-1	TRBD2	CASSLAGGPGANVLTF	TGTGCCAGCAGTCTAGCGGGGGGGCCTGGGGCCAACGTCCTGACTTTC
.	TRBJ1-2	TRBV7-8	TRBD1	CASSLAGQGGIYGYTF	TGTGCCAGCAGCTTAGCAGGACAGGGCGGTATCTATGGCTACACCTTC
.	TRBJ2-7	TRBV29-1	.	CSVSAGISYEQYF	TGCAGCGTTTCAGCAGGGATATCATACGAGCAGTACTTC
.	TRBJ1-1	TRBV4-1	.	CASSQDEKGMNTEAFF	TGCGCCAGCAGCCAAGATGAAAAGGGGATGAACACTGAAGCTTTCTTT
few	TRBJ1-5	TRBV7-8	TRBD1	CASSAIRGNSNQPQHF	TGTGCCAGCAGCGCCATCAGGGGGAATAGCAATCAGCCCCAGCATTTT
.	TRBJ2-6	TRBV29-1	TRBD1	CSVEGGNPGQGIPGANVLTF	TGCAGCGTTGAAGGGGGGAACCCGGGACAGGGTATCCCTGGGGCCAACGTCCTGACTTTC